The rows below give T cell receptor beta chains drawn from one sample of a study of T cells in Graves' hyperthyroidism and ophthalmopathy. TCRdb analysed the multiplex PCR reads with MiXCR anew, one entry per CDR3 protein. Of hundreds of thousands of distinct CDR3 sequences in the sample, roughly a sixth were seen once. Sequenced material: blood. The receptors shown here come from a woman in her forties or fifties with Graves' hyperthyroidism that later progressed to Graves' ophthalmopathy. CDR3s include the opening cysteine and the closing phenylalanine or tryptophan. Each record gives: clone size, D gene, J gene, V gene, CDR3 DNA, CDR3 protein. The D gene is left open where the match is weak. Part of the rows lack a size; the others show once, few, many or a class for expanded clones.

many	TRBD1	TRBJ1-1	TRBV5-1	TGCGCCAGCAGCTCAGGGGGCAGGACTGAAGCTTTCTTT	CASSSGGRTEAFF
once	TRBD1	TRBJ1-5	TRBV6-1	TGTGCCAGCAGCGGATCCGGGACAGGGGGGCCTTTGACCCAGCATTTT	CASSGSGTGGPLTQHF
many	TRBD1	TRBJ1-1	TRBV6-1	TGTGCCAGTACAGGGGCCACTGAAGCTTTCTTT	CASTGATEAFF
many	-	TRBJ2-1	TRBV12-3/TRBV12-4	TGTGCCAGCAGCCCAAAATACAATGAGCAGTTCTTC	CASSPKYNEQFF
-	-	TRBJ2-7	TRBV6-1	TGTGCCAGCACAGCCCCCTACGAGCAGTACTTC	CASTAPYEQYF
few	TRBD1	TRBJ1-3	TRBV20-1	TGCAGTGCTAGTGTACCGGGACAGGGGGCTTCCTCTGGAAACACCATATATTTT	CSASVPGQGASSGNTIYF
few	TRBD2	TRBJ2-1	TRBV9	TGTGCCAGCAGCGCCTATCCCGAGCGGGGGGGTTTTAAGGGTGAGCAGTTCTTC	CASSAYPERGGFKGEQFF
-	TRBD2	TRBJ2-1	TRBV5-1	TGCGCCTCCGCTGGCAGCGGGGGGGCCTGGAGGTTCGATGAGCAGTTCTTC	CASAGSGGAWRFDEQFF
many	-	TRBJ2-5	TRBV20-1	TGCAGTGCTCCCTGGCTTGAGGGGGGGGCCTTCCAAGAGACCCAGTACTTC	CSAPWLEGGAFQETQYF
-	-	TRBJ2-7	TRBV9	TGTGCCAGCAGCGTAGCCCCGGGGGCTGGGGACGAGCAGTACTTC	CASSVAPGAGDEQYF
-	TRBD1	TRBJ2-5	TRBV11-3	TGTGCCAGCAGCCGGAGGACAGGGGGCGGTTGGGAGACCCAGTACTTC	CASSRRTGGGWETQYF
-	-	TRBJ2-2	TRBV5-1	TGCGCCAGCAGCTTGAAGGGGCCGGGGGAGCTGTTTTTT	CASSLKGPGELFF
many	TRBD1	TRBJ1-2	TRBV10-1	TGCGCCAGCAGTGAGTCGATTAGACAGGGTTTTGGCGGCTACACCTTC	CASSESIRQGFGGYTF
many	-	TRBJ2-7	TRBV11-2	TGTGCCAGCAGCTTAGGTAGGGTTAGCTCCTACGAGCAGTACTTC	CASSLGRVSSYEQYF
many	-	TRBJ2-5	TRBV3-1	TGTGCCAGCAGCCAAGATGGGAGAGGATCTCAAGAGACCCAGTACTTC	CASSQDGRGSQETQYF
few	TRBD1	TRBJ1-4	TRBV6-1	TGTGCCAGCAGGAGACAGGGGAATAAGGAAAAACTGTTTTTT	CASRRQGNKEKLFF
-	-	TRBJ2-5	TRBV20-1	TGCAGTGCTAGGGGCATGCGGGGACTTCAAGAGACCCAGTACTTC	CSARGMRGLQETQYF
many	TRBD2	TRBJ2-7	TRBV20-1	TGCAGTGCTAGGGGGCTCGGACTAGAATTCGTCGAGCAGTACTTC	CSARGLGLEFVEQYF
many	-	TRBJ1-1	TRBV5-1	TGCGCCAGCAGCTTGTATGGGGAGGACACTGAAGCTTTCTTT	CASSLYGEDTEAFF
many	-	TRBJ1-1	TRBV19	TGTGCCAGTACCCGCGAGGGGGGGCTGAATTGGAATGAAGCTTTCTTT	CASTREGGLNWNEAFF
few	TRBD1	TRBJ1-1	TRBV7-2	TGTGCCAGCGTAACAGGGGGGAACACTGAAGCTTTCTTT	CASVTGGNTEAFF
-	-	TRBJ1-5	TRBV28	TGTGCCAGCAGTTCCCCTTTTGGGGCAACCACATTTTATAGCAATCAGCCCCAGCATTTT	CASSSPFGATTFYSNQPQHF